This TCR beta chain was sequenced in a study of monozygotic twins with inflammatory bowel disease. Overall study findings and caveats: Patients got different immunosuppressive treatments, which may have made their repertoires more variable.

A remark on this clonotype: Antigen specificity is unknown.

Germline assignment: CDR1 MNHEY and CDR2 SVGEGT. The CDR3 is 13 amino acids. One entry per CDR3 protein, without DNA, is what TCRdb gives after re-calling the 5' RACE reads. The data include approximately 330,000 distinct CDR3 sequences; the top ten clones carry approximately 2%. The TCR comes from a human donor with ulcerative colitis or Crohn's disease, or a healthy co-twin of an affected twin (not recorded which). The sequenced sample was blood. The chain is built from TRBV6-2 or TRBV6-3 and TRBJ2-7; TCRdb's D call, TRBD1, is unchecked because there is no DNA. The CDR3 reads CASRESQGNEQYF.